This T cell receptor (beta chain) was retrieved from a study of a mutant IDH1 vaccine in newly diagnosed glioma. Background on the study: Onset of vaccination occurred 4-6 weeks following radiotherapy alone, or with temozolomide cycles. Earlier therapy was either radiotherapy, temozolomide, or both, and most got both.

TCRdb keeps only in-frame clones here, not all; method: immunoSEQ multiplex PCR. This sample has about 54,000 clones, with 84% found just once. Time point denoted: week 35, safety follow-up. Doses of 300 ug of mutant IDH1 20-mer peptide were given with topical imiquimod. All eight of the vaccinations patients received fell in weeks 1, 3, 5, 7, 11, 15, 19 and 23. V was shortened by 0 bases and J by 5 bases, with 19 bases between the two germline ends. The CDR3 has 16 residues. CDR1 is SQVTM and CDR2 is ANQGSEA in the germline V gene. Turning to this clone: As yet, its antigen is unknown.

Sequenced here: PBMCs, sampled from a glioma patient whose treatment included an IDH1 peptide vaccine. The genes are TRBV29-1 and TRBJ1-1, with D perhaps matching TRBD1 (5 bases). This TCR derives from a woman aged 18-30 years with glioma. The CDR3 is CSVEDMGGGLATEAFF. The CDR3, as DNA: TGCAGCGTTGAAGATATGGGCGGGGGTTTAGCGACTGAAGCTTTCTTT.